One sample yielded the 31 T cell receptor beta chains listed below, sequenced in a study of blood T cell repertoires in COVID-19. The assay was immunoSEQ multiplex PCR, and TCRdb's table has in-frame clones only and misses some. The data hold 200,000 to 250,000 clones, with 75% to 90% observed a single time. The sample was PBMCs or T cells enriched from blood (not recorded which). The receptor source for this set is a woman aged 18 to 35 in a cohort exposed to, infected with or recovered from COVID-19 (not recorded which).

The chain joins TRBV5-1 to TRBJ1-4; no clear D. Germline V lookup: CDR1 SGHRS, CDR2 YFSETQ. This CDR3 contains 14 residues. Between the trimmed V and J ends, which lost 3 bases and 8 bases, there was a span of 14 bases. The CDR3 here is CASSSGLVPEKLFF. The CDR3, as DNA: TGCGCCAGCAGCTCCGGACTGGTCCCGGAAAAACTGTTTTTT.

This chain uses TRBV7-2 with TRBJ1-4; no reliable D call. The CDR3 is made up of 14 amino acids. The germline V gene has CDR1 SGHTA and CDR2 FQGNSA. With 5 bases removed from V and 7 bases from J, the gap between germline ends came to 14 bases. CDR3 loop: CASSPYTEGEKLFF. The CDR3 region has the DNA TGTGCCAGCAGCCCCTATACTGAGGGTGAAAAACTGTTTTTT. Combining the CDR3 with reference TRBV7-2 and TRBJ1-4 gives the whole variable domain GAGVSQSPSNKVTEKGKDVELRCDPISGHTALYWYRQSLGQGLEFLIYFQGNSAPDKSGLPSDRFSAERTGGSVSTLTIQRTQQEDSAVYLCASSPYTEGEKLFFGSGTQLSVL.

The chain has TRBV19 and TRBJ1-3; D is possibly TRBD1 (6 bases). In germline, CDR1 is LNHDA, CDR2 SQIVND (reference sequence). Trimming pared 7 bases from V and 1 base from J, leaving 14 bases between. This CDR3 contains 15 residues. CDR3 bases: TGTGCCAGTACCCATCTACAGGGATCTGGAAACACCATATATTTT. Encoded protein: CASTHLQGSGNTIYF.

V gene TRBV7-2 combines with J gene TRBJ1-2, with D maybe TRBD1 (6 bases). Germline V gene data show CDR1 as SGHTA and CDR2 as FQGNSA. Trimming removed 0 bases from V and 6 bases from J, with 17 bases in between. The CDR3 runs 16 residues. The DNA of the CDR3 is TGTGCCAGCAGCTTAGCGCCTCAACAGGGTGCAGATGGCTACACCTTC. Encoded protein: CASSLAPQQGADGYTF. Full variable domain (missing parts from reference TRBV7-2 and TRBJ1-2): GAGVSQSPSNKVTEKGKDVELRCDPISGHTALYWYRQSLGQGLEFLIYFQGNSAPDKSGLPSDRFSAERTGGSVSTLTIQRTQQEDSAVYLCASSLAPQQGADGYTFGSGTRLTVV.

This clone was observed once. The chain carries TRBV5-1 and TRBJ2-2; TRBD2 matches at 12 bases. V trimming: 0 bases; J trimming: 2 bases; junction bases outside the gene matches: 5. Germline V lookup: CDR1 SGHRS, CDR2 YFSETQ. The CDR3 loop spans 18 amino acids. The CDR3 DNA reads as TGCGCCAGCAGCTTGGCCCTAGCGGGGGGGCCTAACACCGGGGAGCTGTTTTTT. Protein sequence: CASSLALAGGPNTGELFF.

DNA of the CDR3: TGCAGTGCTAGCGTGAACACTGAAGCTTTCTTT. It translates to CSASVNTEAFF. This rearrangement joins TRBV20-1 to TRBJ1-1; D uncertain. CDR3 length: 11 residues. Trimming took 3 bases from V and 0 from J, leaving 2 bases between them. Germline CDR1 reads DFQATT; CDR2 reads SNEGSKA (reference sequence).

V and J are TRBV5-1 and TRBJ1-4; D might be TRBD1 (5 bases). V was clipped by 8 bases and J by 4 bases, with 21 bases between them. The CDR3 loop spans 16 amino acids. Germline V gene lookup returns CDR1 SGHRS and CDR2 YFSETQ. The CDR3 sequence: CASAESAPDINEKLFF. The CDR3 bases are TGCGCCAGTGCCGAGTCCGCCCCGGACATTAATGAAAAACTGTTTTTT.

The chain recombines TRBV6-5 with TRBJ1-1; a possible D gene is TRBD1 (6 bases). The germline CDR1 and CDR2 sequences are MNHEY and SVGAGI. The CDR3 runs 15 residues. V lost 6 bases, J lost 6 bases, and 20 bases lay in between. The CDR3 nucleotides are TGTGCCAGCAGGGGAGACGGGACAACTAACTCTGAAGCTTTCTTT. Protein product: CASRGDGTTNSEAFF.

This clone was found once. The rearrangement joins TRBV4-1 to TRBJ1-5, with D possibly being TRBD1 (6 bases). V was trimmed by 3 bases and J by 7 bases, leaving 16 bases between them. Germline V gene data show CDR1 as MGHRA and CDR2 as YSYEKL. The CDR3 covers 15 residues. Here the CDR3 DNA reads TGCGCCAGCAGCCAGACAGGACGGGAAAACCAGCCCCAGCATTTT. Residues: CASSQTGRENQPQHF.

The chain carries TRBV2 and TRBJ2-5, with D tentatively TRBD2 (6 bases). The CDR3 extends over 15 amino acids. CDR1 is SNHLY, CDR2 FYNNEI, per germline. Trimming pared 3 bases from V and 5 bases from J, leaving 16 bases between. CDR3 nucleotide sequence: TGTGCCAGCAGTGATCTCGGGGGAGGCCGGGAGACCCAGTACTTC. It codes for CASSDLGGGRETQYF.

The count of this clone is one. The chain uses TRBV28 and TRBJ2-7; 8 positions match TRBD1. CDR1 is MDHEN and CDR2 is SYDVKM in the germline V gene. Trimming took 5 bases from V and 3 from J; bases not matched to a gene: 18. CDR3 size: 18 residues. The CDR3 nucleotides read TGTGCCAGCAGTGACGGACAGGGATTAGGGGTTAAGAACTACGAGCAGTACTTC. This codes for CASSDGQGLGVKNYEQYF.

The V gene is TRBV20-1, the J gene TRBJ2-3, with 8 nucleotides matching TRBD2. Germline-derived CDR1 and CDR2 are DFQATT and SNEGSKA (reference sequence). The ends lost 3 bases at V and 5 bases at J; junction bases unmatched: 13. This CDR3 is 16 amino acids long. CDR3 in DNA: TGCAGTGCTAGTGCTCTTGGGGCGGGAGGCCGAGATACGCAGTATTTT. Amino acids: CSASALGAGGRDTQYF.

This chain joins TRBV7-9 and TRBJ2-7, with D possibly being TRBD2 (6 bases). CDR1 SEHNR and CDR2 FQNEAQ come from the germline V gene (reference sequence). V was trimmed by 4 bases and J by 4 bases, leaving 11 bases between them. This CDR3 is 13 amino acids long. The DNA of the CDR3 is TGTGCCAGCAGCTGTAGGGACTGTTACGAGCAGTACTTC. Translation: CASSCRDCYEQYF.

V gene TRBV18 combines with J gene TRBJ1-5; a possible D gene is TRBD1 (5 bases). This CDR3 comprises 13 residues. The germline V gene has CDR1 KGHSH and CDR2 LQKENI. V dropped 5 bases and J dropped 5 bases, with 10 bases sitting between them. The DNA for the CDR3 is TGTGCCAGCTCAGAGGACACCGATCAGCCCCAGCATTTT. Its translation: CASSEDTDQPQHF.

This chain uses TRBV24-1 with TRBJ2-1, with 10 nucleotides matching TRBD1. The CDR3 spans 17 residues. V trimming: 2 bases; J trimming: 1 base; junction bases outside the gene matches: 4. CDR1 KGHDR and CDR2 SFDVKD come from the germline V gene. CDR3 nucleotides: TGTGCCACCAGTGATTATGACAGGGGGCGATCCTACAATGAGCAGTTCTTC. Its translation: CATSDYDRGRSYNEQFF.

The V call is TRBV30, the J call TRBJ1-2, with D possibly matching TRBD1 (6 bases). The CDR3 runs 12 residues. Trimming stripped 0 bases from V and 12 bases from J, with 14 bases between. Per germline, CDR1 GTSNPN and CDR2 SVGIG (reference sequence). The CDR3 spells CAWSVLQGINTF. DNA of the CDR3: TGTGCCTGGAGTGTACTCCAGGGGATTAACACCTTC.

The gene calls are TRBV7-9 and TRBJ1-1; D is possibly TRBD1 (5 bases). Germline V gives CDR1 SEHNR, CDR2 FQNEAQ (reference sequence). Trimming cost V 0 bases and J 2 bases, with 16 bases left between them. The CDR3 consists of 17 residues. CDR3 bases: TGTGCCAGCAGCTTAGCGATGGACCAGGGTGCTAACACTGAAGCTTTCTTT. Translated, it gives CASSLAMDQGANTEAFF.

Note on this clone: In the same sample, other DNA sequences code for this CDR3. The chain is built from TRBV5-4 and TRBJ1-1; D is unresolved. V was cut by 0 bases and J by 0 bases, with 6 bases left in between. The CDR3 covers 14 residues. Looked up from germline, CDR1 is SGHNT and CDR2 is YYREEE (reference sequence). CDR3 DNA sequence: TGTGCCAGCAGCTTGGACAGCATGAACACTGAAGCTTTCTTT. Its translation: CASSLDSMNTEAFF. The whole variable domain, remainder taken from reference TRBV5-4 and TRBJ1-1, is ETGVTQSPTHLIKTRGQQVTLRCSSQSGHNTVSWYQQALGQGPQFIFQYYREEENGRGNFPPRFSGLQFPNYSSELNVNALELDDSALYLCASSLDSMNTEAFFGQGTRLTVV.

V usage is TRBV7-2 and J usage is TRBJ1-5; tentatively, D is TRBD1 (5 bases). V was clipped by 3 bases and J by 2 bases, with 8 bases between them. CDR3 length: 14 residues. Germline CDR1 reads SGHTA; CDR2 reads FQGNSA. The CDR3 protein is CASSFVTGNQPQHF. CDR3 in DNA: TGTGCCAGCAGCTTTGTGACAGGCAATCAGCCCCAGCATTTT.

The chain combines TRBV2 with TRBJ1-2, with 9 positions matching TRBD1. The CDR3 spans 11 residues. Germline CDR1 reads SNHLY; CDR2 reads FYNNEI. V lost 7 bases, J lost 8 bases, and 2 bases stayed unmatched. Here the CDR3 DNA reads TGTGCCAGCAACAGGGGGCTCGGCTACACCTTC. It translates to CASNRGLGYTF.

The chain combines TRBV15 with TRBJ2-7, with 9 bases lining up with TRBD1. Germline trimming cut 5 bases from V and 3 bases from J; bases unmatched to any gene: 5. The CDR3 runs to 14 residues. Per germline, CDR1 LNHNV and CDR2 YYDKDF (reference sequence). The CDR3 here is CATSARDRDYEQYF. CDR3 bases: TGTGCCACCAGCGCCCGGGACAGGGACTACGAGCAGTACTTC.

The chain employs TRBV27 and TRBJ1-4; TRBD1 aligns across 8 bases. Trimming took 3 bases from V and 8 from J; bases not matched to a gene: 8. The CDR3 consists of 15 residues. Per germline, CDR1 MNHEY and CDR2 SMNVEV (reference sequence). CDR3 nucleotide sequence: TGTGCCAGCAGTTTCCAGGGGGCAGGAGAAGAAAAACTGTTTTTT. This encodes CASSFQGAGEEKLFF. Supplemented by reference TRBV27 and TRBJ1-4, the full variable domain reads EAQVTQNPRYLITVTGKKLTVTCSQNMNHEYMSWYRQDPGLGLRQIYYSMNVEVTDKGDVPEGYKVSRKEKRNFPLILESPSPNQTSLYFCASSFQGAGEEKLFFGSGTQLSVL.

The rearrangement joins TRBV27 to TRBJ2-3; the D is unclear. The CDR3 is made up of 11 amino acids. V was pared by 3 bases and J by 5 bases, with 3 bases between. The germline V gene encodes CDR1 MNHEY and CDR2 SMNVEV (reference sequence). CDR3 amino acids: CASSFQDTQYF. The CDR3 coding sequence is TGTGCCAGCAGTTTCCAAGATACGCAGTATTTT.

This clone was found once. The V call is TRBV19, the J call TRBJ1-1, with TRBD1 matching over 11 bases. The V gene's germline CDR1 is LNHDA and CDR2 SQIVND (reference sequence). This CDR3 has 16 residues. V was clipped by 5 bases and J by 4 bases; unmatched bases: 9. The CDR3 bases are TGTGCCAGTAGTCCCTTGGGACAGGGGGGAGGCACTGAAGCTTTCTTT. Its protein product is CASSPLGQGGGTEAFF.

This chain connects TRBV24-1 to TRBJ2-3; D unresolved. Trimming took off 0 bases at V and 4 bases at J, with 7 bases between the two ends. The CDR3 runs 14 residues. CDR1 is KGHDR, CDR2 SFDVKD, per germline. The chain's CDR3 is CATSDLPVSDTQYF. In DNA form, the CDR3 reads TGTGCCACCAGTGATTTGCCCGTTTCAGATACGCAGTATTTT.

The chain employs TRBV21-1 and TRBJ1-3. TRBV21-1 is a pseudogene locus. The CDR3 contains 12 residues. CDR3 nucleotides: TGTGCCTGTCCACCAGGAGGGAAAGACCTATATTTT. Encoded protein: CACPPGGKDLYF.

The rearrangement uses TRBV11-3 and TRBJ2-7; D uncertain. The germline CDR1 and CDR2 sequences are SGHNT and YENEEA. The CDR3 loop spans 16 amino acids. V lost 5 bases to trimming and J lost 1 base, with 18 bases between them. The CDR3 reads CASSPGVFRRSYEQYF. CDR3 bases: TGTGCCAGCAGCCCAGGCGTGTTTAGACGGTCCTACGAGCAGTACTTC.

This chain connects TRBV5-1 to TRBJ1-1; no firm D call. Germline loops: CDR1 SGHRS, CDR2 YFSETQ. This CDR3 spans 15 amino acids. V was clipped by 0 bases and J by 1 base, with 10 bases between them. The CDR3 is CASSLGVEGNTEAFF. For the CDR3, the DNA is TGCGCCAGCAGCTTGGGGGTCGAGGGGAACACTGAAGCTTTCTTT.

This sequence joins TRBV9 and TRBJ1-1; perhaps TRBD1 as D (5 bases). This CDR3 is 14 amino acids long. The germline gives CDR1 SGDLS, CDR2 YYNGEE. V gave up 3 bases and J gave up 4 bases, with 13 bases separating them. For the CDR3, the DNA is TGTGCCAGCAGCGGCATCCAAAGGGGCACTGAAGCTTTCTTT. Protein: CASSGIQRGTEAFF. Full variable domain (rest looked up from reference TRBV9 and TRBJ1-1): DSGVTQTPKHLITATGQRVTLRCSPRSGDLSVYWYQQSLDQGLQFLIQYYNGEERAKGNILERFSAQQFPDLHSELNLSSLELGDSALYFCASSGIQRGTEAFFGQGTRLTVV.

The V gene is TRBV19, the J gene TRBJ2-1; D gene uncertain. The V gene lost 3 bases and the J gene lost 6 bases, with 15 bases spanning the gap. CDR3 size: 15 residues. Germline CDR1 LNHDA, CDR2 SQIVND (reference sequence). The CDR3 reads CASSMGGLGSNEQFF. CDR3 coding DNA: TGTGCCAGTAGTATGGGTGGATTGGGCTCCAATGAGCAGTTCTTC.

This clone was counted a single time. The chain employs TRBV19 and TRBJ1-2, with D perhaps matching TRBD1 (6 bases). The germline V and J ends were trimmed by 3 bases and 8 bases, with 19 bases remaining between them. There are 15 residues in the CDR3. Germline V gene data show CDR1 as LNHDA and CDR2 as SQIVND (reference sequence). The DNA of the CDR3 is TGTGCCAGTAGTATTTCGACAGGAGATTATGCGGGCTACACCTTC. Translation gives CASSISTGDYAGYTF.